The 30 T cell receptor beta chains in this list originate from one sample, sequenced in a study of type 1 regulatory T cells. Their antigen targets remain unknown. In TCRdb, the reads were re-called with MiXCR into one record per CDR3 protein. Here the sample spans tens of thousands of distinct CDR3 sequences, roughly 60% being singletons. Sequenced input: cultured non-Tr1 T cells, either the whole culture or a sorted T cell fraction (not recorded which). The receptors here all came from a human donor in good health.

This clonotype has a single count. The chain combines TRBV29-1 with TRBJ2-1; 13 nucleotides line up with TRBD2. The length of the CDR3 is 14 residues. Germline assignment: CDR1 SQVTM and CDR2 ANQGSEA. V was pared by 6 bases and J by 15 bases, with 14 bases of the junction left unmatched. The CDR3 nucleotides read TGCAGCGTGCCCGGGACTAGCGGGACCCTCATCCTGTTCTTC. It encodes CSVPGTSGTLILFF.

This chain links TRBV19 with TRBJ1-2, with D possibly TRBD1 on 6 matching bases. Per germline, CDR1 LNHDA and CDR2 SQIVND (reference sequence). The CDR3 covers 15 residues. Trimming took 5 bases from V and 0 from J, leaving 13 bases between them. The CDR3 spells CASSQTGTPNYGYTF. DNA of the CDR3: TGTGCCAGTAGTCAGACAGGAACCCCTAACTATGGCTACACCTTC.

The chain has TRBV10-3 and TRBJ2-1; D not certain. Per germline, CDR1 ENHRY and CDR2 SYGVKD. The CDR3 contains 12 residues. V lost 6 bases, J lost 7 bases, and 10 bases lay in between. This CDR3 reads CAISERRNEQFF. The CDR3 nucleotides read TGTGCCATCAGCGAAAGGAGAAATGAGCAGTTCTTC.

The chain uses TRBV20-1 and TRBJ1-5, with 9 bases fitting TRBD1. There are 19 residues in the CDR3. Trimming cost V 2 bases and J 2 bases; bases outside gene matches: 16. Germline values: CDR1 DFQATT, CDR2 SNEGSKA (reference sequence). Here the CDR3 reads CSARYPFGTGNRGNQPQHF. The DNA for the CDR3 is TGCAGTGCTAGATACCCCTTCGGGACAGGGAACAGGGGCAATCAGCCCCAGCATTTT.

The J gene is TRBJ2-5, the V gene TRBV11-3; 7 bases align to TRBD1. V shed 3 bases, J shed 5 bases, and the junction held 9 bases outside the gene matches. The CDR3 contains 15 residues. Germline V CDR1 and CDR2: SGHNT, YENEEA. The CDR3 is CASSLQAGGLETQYF. The CDR3 coding sequence is TGTGCCAGCAGCTTGCAGGCAGGGGGTCTGGAGACCCAGTACTTC.

This chain joins TRBV20-1 and TRBJ2-7, with 8 nucleotides matching TRBD2. V lost 6 bases and J lost 1; bases outside the gene matches: 11. CDR3 length: 15 residues. Germline V gene data show CDR1 as DFQATT and CDR2 as SNEGSKA (reference sequence). The CDR3 bases are TGCAGTGCATACAGCGGGCGGGAGGTTTCCTACGAGCAGTACTTC. This sequence encodes CSAYSGREVSYEQYF.

This clonotype was counted only a few times. The chain employs TRBV11-3 and TRBJ2-1; 9 bases line up with TRBD2. CDR3 length: 15 residues. V lost 5 bases, J lost 6 bases, and 8 bases stayed unmatched. Germline V gene lookup returns CDR1 SGHNT and CDR2 YENEEA. For the CDR3, the DNA is TGTGCCAGCAGCCAAAGCGGGAGGAAGGTCAATGAGCAGTTCTTC. Protein sequence: CASSQSGRKVNEQFF.

V and J are TRBV12-3 or TRBV12-4 and TRBJ1-6; D unclear. This CDR3 region has 15 residues. V was clipped by 3 bases and J by 0 bases, with 6 bases between them. The CDR3 region has the DNA TGTGCCAGCAGTTTGTACGGCTCCTATAATTCACCCCTCCACTTT. It is translated as CASSLYGSYNSPLHF.

The chain is built from TRBV12-3 or TRBV12-4 and TRBJ2-1, with 7 bases matching TRBD2. The V gene end was trimmed by 3 bases and the J gene end by 7 bases; junction bases not matched to a gene: 6. This CDR3 spans 14 amino acids. CDR3 DNA: TGTGCCAGCAGTTTCGGCGGGAGTTCGAATGAGCAGTTCTTC. Amino acids: CASSFGGSSNEQFF.

In the case of this clonotype: A much larger clone differs from this one at a single base, so this may be a read error. CDR3 DNA sequence: TGCAGTGCTACGGGACTAGCGGGAGCGGGGGGGCTGTTTTTT. As protein: CSATGLAGAGGLFF. This sequence joins TRBV20-1 and TRBJ2-2, with 14 bases that match TRBD2. The CDR3 sequence is 14 residues long. Germline V gene sequence: CDR1 DFQATT, CDR2 SNEGSKA (reference sequence).

The gene calls are TRBV6-1 and TRBJ1-1; a weak D match, TRBD1 (6 bases). Deletions cut 7 bases from V and 0 bases from J, with 12 bases between. Germline V gene data show CDR1 as MNHNS and CDR2 as SASEGT. The CDR3 totals 14 residues. In DNA form, the CDR3 reads TGTGCCAGCAAACAGGGCCTAATGAACACTGAAGCTTTCTTT. Translation gives CASKQGLMNTEAFF.

This clonotype came up once. This rearrangement joins TRBV4-2 to TRBJ2-2, with 12 bases fitting TRBD2. Germline V gene data show CDR1 as LGHNA and CDR2 as YNFKEQ. Trimming took 3 bases from V and 7 from J; bases not matched to a gene: 9. The CDR3 length is 17 residues. CDR3 loop: CASSQNPLAGGVGELFF. The CDR3 DNA is TGTGCCAGCAGCCAGAACCCACTAGCGGGAGGCGTCGGGGAGCTGTTTTTT.

This clonotype was detected only a few times. The chain couples TRBV7-9 to TRBJ2-7, with 12 bases identical to TRBD2. CDR3 length: 15 residues. Germline CDR1 reads SEHNR; CDR2 reads FQNEAQ (reference sequence). V lost 1 base and J lost 6; bases outside the gene matches: 4. DNA of the CDR3: TGTGCCAGCAGCTTAGTCGCTAGCGGGAGGGGCGAGCAGTACTTC. It translates to CASSLVASGRGEQYF.

V and J are TRBV5-1 and TRBJ2-7; maybe TRBD2 (6 bases). V dropped 4 bases and J dropped 2 bases, with 13 bases sitting between them. The germline V gene has CDR1 SGHRS and CDR2 YFSETQ. The CDR3 runs 14 residues. The CDR3: CASSRLVTTYEQYF. Written as DNA, the CDR3 is TGCGCCAGCAGCCGACTAGTTACAACCTACGAGCAGTACTTC.

This chain uses TRBV20-1 with TRBJ2-1, with 7 bases lining up with TRBD2. V was clipped by 3 bases and J by 6 bases; unmatched bases: 11. This CDR3 is built from 15 residues. From germline, CDR1 is DFQATT and CDR2 SNEGSKA (reference sequence). In DNA form, the CDR3 reads TGCAGTGCTAGTCCGTTCCGGGGAGGGCGCAATGAGCAGTTCTTC. Translation gives CSASPFRGGRNEQFF.

The rearrangement joins TRBV9 to TRBJ2-3; 7 nucleotides line up with TRBD2. Germline CDR1 is SGDLS and CDR2 is YYNGEE. This CDR3 is built from 15 residues. Trimming removed 4 bases from V and 2 bases from J; junction bases left unmatched: 7. CDR3 bases: TGTGCCAGCAGCTCGGGGGGAGGGGCCACAGATACGCAGTATTTT. The encoded protein is CASSSGGGATDTQYF.

The V and J genes are TRBV5-1 and TRBJ1-3; TRBD1 might be the D (6 bases). The germline V gene has CDR1 SGHRS and CDR2 YFSETQ. The ends were cut back, 4 bases at V and 0 bases at J, with 11 bases in the middle. This CDR3 is 15 amino acids long. The CDR3 is CASSAGQPSGNTIYF. CDR3 nucleotide sequence: TGCGCCAGCAGCGCCGGACAGCCCTCTGGAAACACCATATATTTT.

The J gene is TRBJ2-7, the V gene TRBV3-1; TRBD1 or TRBD2 may be the D gene (5 bases each). Germline loops: CDR1 LGHDT, CDR2 YNNKEL (reference sequence). This CDR3 has 13 residues. V lost 2 bases and J 7 bases, leaving 12 bases between the germline ends. DNA of the CDR3: TGTGCCAGCAGCCAAAGAGGGACGGGTGAGCAGTACTTC. This codes for CASSQRGTGEQYF.

This sequence joins TRBV19 and TRBJ2-4; 12 positions match TRBD2. Trimming removed 6 bases from V and 6 bases from J; junction bases left unmatched: 12. This CDR3 is 17 amino acids long. The germline gives CDR1 LNHDA, CDR2 SQIVND (reference sequence). The CDR3 coding sequence is TGTGCCAGTAGCCCCGGACTAGCGGGATTGTGGGTAAACATTCAGTACTTC. It yields the protein CASSPGLAGLWVNIQYF.

This sequence joins TRBV10-3 and TRBJ1-1; 8 nucleotides match TRBD1. Germline CDR1 reads ENHRY; CDR2 reads SYGVKD. The CDR3 sequence is 13 residues long. V lost 9 bases to trimming and J lost 3 bases; unmatched junction nucleotides: 6. CDR3: CAILDREHTEAFF. In DNA, the CDR3 is TGTGCCATTCTGGACAGGGAGCACACTGAAGCTTTCTTT.

The chain recombines TRBV12-3 or TRBV12-4 with TRBJ1-2, with no clear D. The CDR3 spans 13 residues. V lost 3 bases, J lost 8 bases, and 13 bases lay in between. The DNA for the CDR3 is TGTGCCAGCAGTTTTCTGGGATATGGCGGCTACACCTTC. Translation: CASSFLGYGGYTF.

This rearrangement joins TRBV7-8 to TRBJ1-4, with 7 bases matching TRBD1. This CDR3 region has 15 residues. The J segment lost 8 bases and the V segment lost 5 bases, leaving 11 bases of the junction unmatched. The V gene's germline CDR1 is SGHVS and CDR2 FQNEAQ. The CDR3 protein is CASSPRVGGLEKLFF. The CDR3 DNA sequence: TGTGCCAGCAGCCCTCGGGTAGGGGGCTTGGAAAAACTGTTTTTT.

Worth noting for this clonotype: Its ends do not fully match the called genes, so a read error is possible. CDR3 residues: CASNEGLAGTGELFF. In DNA, the CDR3 is TGCGCCAGCAATGAGGGACTAGCGGGCACCGGGGAGCTGTTTTTT. The chain combines TRBV10-1 with TRBJ2-2; TRBD2 matches at 12 bases. The CDR3 spans 15 residues. Per the germline V gene, CDR1 is WNHNN and CDR2 is SYGVQD (reference sequence).

The sample holds a few counts of this clonotype. The CDR3 DNA reads TGTGCCAGCAGCCAAAGAGGTGAGCAGTTCTTC. This sequence encodes CASSQRGEQFF. The chain carries TRBV3-1 and TRBJ2-1, with no clear D. The CDR3 sequence is 11 residues long. The germline V and J ends were trimmed by 2 bases and 9 bases, with 5 bases remaining between them. Germline CDR1 and CDR2: LGHDT and YNNKEL (reference sequence).

Worth noting for this clonotype: The germline gene is not matched at one end of the junction; a read error may be the cause. The genes are TRBV4-2 and TRBJ2-1; 8 nucleotides agree with TRBD2. Germline V gives CDR1 LGHNA, CDR2 YNFKEQ. This CDR3 comprises 15 residues. DNA for the CDR3: TGTGCCAGCAGCGCAAGCGGGAGATCCCACAATGAGCAGGTCTTC. Protein sequence: CASSASGRSHNEQVF.

The chain employs TRBV11-2 and TRBJ2-2; D possibly corresponds to TRBD2 (5 bases). V lost 5 bases, J lost 6 bases, and 7 bases lay in between. CDR3 length: 12 residues. CDR1 is SGHAT and CDR2 is FQNNGV in the germline V gene. CDR3 in DNA: TGTGCCAGCAGCCCTAGCCCCGGGGAGCTGTTTTTT. Amino acids: CASSPSPGELFF. The variable domain in full, completed from reference TRBV11-2 and TRBJ2-2, reads EAGVAQSPRYKIIEKRQSVAFWCNPISGHATLYWYQQILGQGPKLLIQFQNNGVVDDSQLPKDRFSAERLKGVDSTLKIQPAKLEDSAVYLCASSPSPGELFFGEGSRLTVL.

This chain connects TRBV6-2 or TRBV6-3 to TRBJ1-4; TRBD1 might be the D (5 bases). Trimming took off 7 bases at V and 3 bases at J, with 15 bases between the two ends. The germline V gene encodes CDR1 MNHEY and CDR2 SVGEGT. CDR3 length: 15 residues. The CDR3 coding sequence is TGTGCCAGCACCTCGGCGGGGACGGCTAATGAAAAACTGTTTTTT. It encodes CASTSAGTANEKLFF.

A few counts support this clonotype. The chain has TRBV6-1 and TRBJ2-1; 8 positions agree with TRBD2. This CDR3 region has 15 residues. The germline V gene has CDR1 MNHNS and CDR2 SASEGT. J was trimmed by 1 base and V by 10 bases; bases with no gene match: 9. Here the CDR3 DNA reads TGTGCCACCATATTTAGCGGGATTTCCTACAATGAGCAGTTCTTC. This gives the protein CATIFSGISYNEQFF.

The J gene is TRBJ2-7, the V gene TRBV20-1; 10 positions agree with TRBD2. This CDR3 spans 12 amino acids. With 4 bases clipped from V and 4 bases from J, the junction kept 1 base outside the gene matches. Germline CDR1 and CDR2: DFQATT and SNEGSKA (reference sequence). This CDR3 is CSATLAGYEQYF. In DNA, the CDR3 is TGCAGTGCTACACTAGCGGGGTACGAGCAGTACTTC.

V is TRBV5-1 and J is TRBJ1-1; TRBD1 matches at 8 bases. CDR3 size: 15 residues. Germline V gene data show CDR1 as SGHRS and CDR2 as YFSETQ. The V and J ends lost 1 base and 7 bases, in that order; junction bases with no gene match: 9. The CDR3 nucleotides read TGCGCCAGCAGCTTGACCGGACAGGGAGTATTTGAAGCTTTCTTT. Protein sequence: CASSLTGQGVFEAFF.